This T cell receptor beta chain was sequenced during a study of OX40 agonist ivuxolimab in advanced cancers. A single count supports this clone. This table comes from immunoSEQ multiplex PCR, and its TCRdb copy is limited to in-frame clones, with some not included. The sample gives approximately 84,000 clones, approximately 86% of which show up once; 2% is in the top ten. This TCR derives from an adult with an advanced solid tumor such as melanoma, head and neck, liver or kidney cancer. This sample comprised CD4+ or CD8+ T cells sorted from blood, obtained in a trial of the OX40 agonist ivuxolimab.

Here the CDR3 reads CASSSAGTFYEQYF. CDR3 DNA sequence: TGTGCCAGCAGTAGTGCAGGGACGTTCTACGAGCAGTACTTC. The rearrangement joins TRBV6-1 to TRBJ2-7, with D perhaps being TRBD1 or TRBD2 (5 bases each). This CDR3 has 14 residues. Germline V gives CDR1 MNHNS, CDR2 SASEGT. V lost 5 bases to trimming and J lost 3 bases, with 14 bases between them.